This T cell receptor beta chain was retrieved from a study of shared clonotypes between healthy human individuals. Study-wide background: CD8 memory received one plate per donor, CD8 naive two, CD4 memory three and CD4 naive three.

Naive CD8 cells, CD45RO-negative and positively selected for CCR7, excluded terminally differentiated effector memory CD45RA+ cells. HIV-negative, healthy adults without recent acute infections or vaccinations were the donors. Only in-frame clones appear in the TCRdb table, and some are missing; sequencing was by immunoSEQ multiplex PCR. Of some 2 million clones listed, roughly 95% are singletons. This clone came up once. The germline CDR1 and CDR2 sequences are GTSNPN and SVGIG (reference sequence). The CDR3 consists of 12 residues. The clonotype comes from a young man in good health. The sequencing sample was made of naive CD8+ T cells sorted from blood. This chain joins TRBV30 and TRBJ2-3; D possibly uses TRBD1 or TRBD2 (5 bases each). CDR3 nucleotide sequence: TGTGCAGCCGTGGGGGGCACAGATACGCAGTATTTT. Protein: CAAVGGTDTQYF.